This is a list of T cell receptor beta chains from one sample in a study of T-cell memory formation after mild COVID-19. In TCRdb, the 5' RACE reads were re-called with MiXCR into one record per CDR3 protein. The sample holds around 300,000 distinct CDR3 sequences, just under 20% seen once. The sequenced material came from PBMCs or a T cell subset sorted from them (not recorded which). The origin of the receptors is a man between 18 and 29 years old who had mild COVID-19 (a few samples of this study predate the infection). Cell type and time point are not known. The CDR3 runs from the conserved cysteine through the conserved F or W. Each record gives: D gene, J gene, clone size, V gene, CDR3 protein, CDR3 DNA. D genes are given only for firm matches. Clone size is not always given. Where it is, it says once, few, many or a class for expanded clones.

>-|TRBJ1-5|few|TRBV4-1
CASSQGVGVPGANQPQHF
TGCGCCAGCAGCCAAGGGGTTGGGGTGCCGGGTGCCAATCAGCCCCAGCATTTT
>-|TRBJ2-1|-|TRBV5-4
CASSPPGRINEQFF
TGTGCCAGCAGCCCCCCTGGACGGATCAATGAGCAGTTCTTC
>TRBD2|TRBJ2-7|-|TRBV4-2
CASSQGALAGALFYEQYF
TGTGCCAGCAGCCAAGGGGCTCTAGCGGGGGCTCTTTTCTACGAGCAGTACTTC
>-|TRBJ1-1|-|TRBV28
CASTLATGRPNTEAFF
TGTGCCAGCACTCTTGCCACGGGGAGACCGAACACTGAAGCTTTCTTT
>-|TRBJ2-5|-|TRBV30
CAWSPGTGETQYF
TGTGCCTGGAGTCCGGGGACCGGGGAGACCCAGTACTTC
>TRBD1|TRBJ2-1|-|TRBV12-3/TRBV12-4
CASSSTGDGEQFF
TGTGCCAGCAGTTCGACAGGGGACGGTGAGCAGTTCTTC
>TRBD2|TRBJ2-7|few|TRBV7-9
CASSLPSGASGGYEQYF
TGTGCCAGCAGCCTCCCTTCTGGGGCTAGCGGGGGCTACGAGCAGTACTTC
>-|TRBJ1-1|-|TRBV24-1
CATRVGSGTEAFF
TGTGCCACCAGGGTAGGGTCCGGCACTGAAGCTTTCTTT
>-|TRBJ2-5|-|TRBV7-9
CASSFSGVEETQYF
TGTGCCAGCAGCTTTTCGGGGGTGGAGGAGACCCAGTACTTC
>-|TRBJ2-3|-|TRBV7-3
CASSLIAGSTDTQYF
TGTGCCAGCAGCTTAATTGCAGGAAGCACAGATACGCAGTATTTT
>-|TRBJ2-1|-|TRBV20-1
CSARGYTVANEQFF
TGCAGTGCTAGGGGGTATACAGTTGCAAATGAGCAGTTCTTC
>-|TRBJ2-5|-|TRBV7-2
CASSFSGQGWETQYF
TGTGCCAGCAGCTTCTCCGGTCAGGGGTGGGAGACCCAGTACTTC
>TRBD1|TRBJ1-2|-|TRBV29-1
CSVNQGANGYTF
TGCAGCGTTAACCAGGGGGCAAATGGCTACACCTTC
>-|TRBJ2-3|few|TRBV5-5
CASSVLTPSTDTQYF
TGTGCCAGCAGCGTCTTAACCCCGAGCACAGATACGCAGTATTTT
>TRBD1|TRBJ2-1|few|TRBV7-3
CASSWTGGDEQFF
TGTGCCAGCAGCTGGACAGGGGGGGATGAGCAGTTCTTC
>-|TRBJ2-5|-|TRBV7-2
CASSLPGTTQYF
TGTGCCAGCAGCTTACCGGGGACAACCCAGTACTTC
>-|TRBJ1-2|-|TRBV2
CASTVTAYGYTF
TGTGCCAGCACAGTGACGGCCTATGGCTACACCTTC
>-|TRBJ1-1|few|TRBV7-2
CASSWWAMNTEAFF
TGTGCCAGCAGCTGGTGGGCCATGAACACTGAAGCTTTCTTT
>-|TRBJ1-1|-|TRBV6-2/TRBV6-3
CASSSPPLYNTEAFF
TGTGCCAGCAGTTCCCCTCCGCTATATAACACTGAAGCTTTCTTT
>TRBD2|TRBJ2-3|-|TRBV20-1
CSARDRRGDPDTQYF
TGCAGTGCTAGAGATAGGCGGGGGGATCCAGATACGCAGTATTTT
>-|TRBJ1-2|few|TRBV2
CASSEAYGYTF
TGTGCCAGCAGTGAAGCGTATGGCTACACCTTC
>TRBD1|TRBJ2-2|-|TRBV10-1
CASSERTGDTGELFF
TGCGCCAGCAGTGAAAGGACAGGGGACACCGGGGAGCTGTTTTTT
>TRBD1|TRBJ2-2|-|TRBV20-1
CSAQPTGRYTGELFF
TGCAGTGCCCAACCGACAGGGCGATACACCGGGGAGCTGTTTTTT
>-|TRBJ1-3|once|TRBV7-2
CASSSAGSQTGPGNTIYF
TGTGCCAGCAGTTCAGCAGGCAGTCAAACCGGGCCTGGAAACACCATATATTTT
>-|TRBJ1-4|-|TRBV20-1
CSARSGPPGWNEKLFF
TGCAGTGCCCGAAGTGGTCCCCCAGGGTGGAATGAAAAACTGTTTTTT
>-|TRBJ2-3|few|TRBV11-2
CASSLEPQDTQYF
TGTGCCAGCAGCTTAGAGCCCCAAGATACGCAGTATTTT
>TRBD1|TRBJ2-3|-|TRBV7-6
CASSPGQGEDTQYF
TGTGCCAGCAGCCCGGGGCAGGGGGAAGATACGCAGTATTTT
>TRBD2|TRBJ2-3|few|TRBV7-9
CASSPGEGLDTQYF
TGTGCCAGCAGCCCCGGGGAGGGCCTGGATACGCAGTATTTT
>-|TRBJ2-3|few|TRBV5-1
CASSVTETRGDTQYF
TGCGCCAGCAGCGTGACAGAGACCAGAGGGGATACGCAGTATTTT
>-|TRBJ1-5|-|TRBV7-6
CASSFKGGDQPQHF
TGTGCCAGCAGCTTCAAAGGAGGGGATCAGCCCCAGCATTTT
>-|TRBJ1-4|few|TRBV12-5
CASGLPNHCRSPPFF
TGTGCTAGTGGTTTGCCCAATCATTGCAGGTCTCCCCCCTTTTTT
>-|TRBJ2-2|few|TRBV6-5
CASSYAAGELFF
TGTGCCAGCAGTTACGCCGCCGGGGAGCTGTTTTTT
>TRBD1|TRBJ2-1|many|TRBV9
CASSVRPGQYEQFF
TGTGCCAGCAGCGTAAGACCGGGACAGTATGAGCAGTTCTTC
>-|TRBJ1-2|few|TRBV7-2
CASSLFQANYGYTF
TGTGCCAGCAGCTTATTTCAGGCCAACTATGGCTACACCTTC
>-|TRBJ2-5|few|TRBV7-2
CASSFHGDGGPQETQYF
TGTGCCAGCAGCTTCCACGGGGACGGGGGCCCACAAGAGACCCAGTACTTC
>-|TRBJ2-2|few|TRBV12-3/TRBV12-4
CASSFGAPGELFF
TGTGCCAGCAGTTTTGGGGCGCCCGGGGAGCTGTTTTTT
>TRBD2|TRBJ2-3|few|TRBV29-1
CSVSAGVRTDTQYF
TGCAGCGTTTCAGCGGGGGTAAGGACAGATACGCAGTATTTT
>-|TRBJ1-1|few|TRBV7-9
CASSPSRPTEAFF
TGTGCCAGCAGCCCTAGTAGGCCGACCGAAGCTTTCTTT
>TRBD1|TRBJ1-1|few|TRBV11-1
CASSPTGLGNTEAFF
TGTGCCAGCAGCCCGACAGGGTTGGGGAACACTGAAGCTTTCTTT
>TRBD2|TRBJ2-7|-|TRBV28
CASSLLSGGQHEQYF
TGTGCCAGCAGTTTATTGTCGGGGGGGCAGCACGAGCAGTACTTC